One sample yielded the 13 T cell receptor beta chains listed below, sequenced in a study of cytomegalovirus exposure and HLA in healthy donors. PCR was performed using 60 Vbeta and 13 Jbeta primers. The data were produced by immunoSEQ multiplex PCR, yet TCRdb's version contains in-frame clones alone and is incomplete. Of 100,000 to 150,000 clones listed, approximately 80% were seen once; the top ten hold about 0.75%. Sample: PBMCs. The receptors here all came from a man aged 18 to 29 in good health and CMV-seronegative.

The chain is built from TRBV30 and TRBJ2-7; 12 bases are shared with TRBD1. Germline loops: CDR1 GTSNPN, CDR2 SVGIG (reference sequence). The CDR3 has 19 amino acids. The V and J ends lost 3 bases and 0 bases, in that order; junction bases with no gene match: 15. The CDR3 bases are TGTGCCTGGAGCACCGCCCCGGGACAGGGGGCAACGAGCTCCTACGAGCAGTACTTC. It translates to CAWSTAPGQGATSSYEQYF.

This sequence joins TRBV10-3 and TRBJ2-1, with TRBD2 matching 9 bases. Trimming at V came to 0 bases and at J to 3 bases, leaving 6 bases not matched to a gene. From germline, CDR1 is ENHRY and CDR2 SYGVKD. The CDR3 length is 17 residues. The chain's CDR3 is CAISESMASGDYNEQFF. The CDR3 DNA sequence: TGTGCCATCAGTGAGTCGATGGCTAGCGGGGACTACAATGAGCAGTTCTTC.

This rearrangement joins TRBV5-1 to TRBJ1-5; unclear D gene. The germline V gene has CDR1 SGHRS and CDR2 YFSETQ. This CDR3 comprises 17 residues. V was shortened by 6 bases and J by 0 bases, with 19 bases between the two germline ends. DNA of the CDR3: TGCGCCAGCATGACCCCCGAGAGGCGGCATAGCAATCAGCCCCAGCATTTT. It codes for CASMTPERRHSNQPQHF.

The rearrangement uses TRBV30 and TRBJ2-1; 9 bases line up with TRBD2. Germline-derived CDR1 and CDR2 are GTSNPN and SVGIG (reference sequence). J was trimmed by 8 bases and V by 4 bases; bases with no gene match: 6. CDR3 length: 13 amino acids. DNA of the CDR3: TGTGCCTGGATGGGCTTAGCGGGGGATGAGCAGTTCTTC. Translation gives CAWMGLAGDEQFF. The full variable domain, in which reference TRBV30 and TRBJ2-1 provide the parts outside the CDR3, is SQTIHQWPATLVQPVGSPLSLECTVEGTSNPNLYWYRQAAGRGLQLLFYSVGIGQISSEVPQNLSASRPQDRQFILSSKKLLLSDSGFYLCAWMGLAGDEQFFGPGTRLTVL.

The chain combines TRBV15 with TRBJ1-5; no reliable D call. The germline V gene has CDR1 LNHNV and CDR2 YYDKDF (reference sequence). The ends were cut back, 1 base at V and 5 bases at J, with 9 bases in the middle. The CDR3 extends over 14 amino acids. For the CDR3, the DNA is TGTGCCACCAGCAGAGGTGAGGCGGATCAGCCCCAGCATTTT. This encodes CATSRGEADQPQHF.

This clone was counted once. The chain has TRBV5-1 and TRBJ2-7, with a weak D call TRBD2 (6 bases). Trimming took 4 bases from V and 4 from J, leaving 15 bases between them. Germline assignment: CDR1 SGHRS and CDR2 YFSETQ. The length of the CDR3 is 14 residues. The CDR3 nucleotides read TGCGCCAGCAGCGCCATAGCGGCGGGGTACGAGCAGTACTTC. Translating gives CASSAIAAGYEQYF.

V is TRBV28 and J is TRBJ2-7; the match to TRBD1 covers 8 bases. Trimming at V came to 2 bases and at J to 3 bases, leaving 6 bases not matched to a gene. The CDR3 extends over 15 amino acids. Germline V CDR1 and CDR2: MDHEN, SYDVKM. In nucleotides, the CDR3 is TGTGCCAGCAGTTTACTGGACAGGGAATACTACGAGCAGTACTTC. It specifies CASSLLDREYYEQYF.

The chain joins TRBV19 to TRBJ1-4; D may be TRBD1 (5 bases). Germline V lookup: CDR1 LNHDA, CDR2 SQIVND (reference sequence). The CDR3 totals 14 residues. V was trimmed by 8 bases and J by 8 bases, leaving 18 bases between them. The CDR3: CASRERPGGEKLFF. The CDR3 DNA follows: TGTGCCAGTCGAGAGAGACCTGGGGGGGAAAAACTGTTTTTT. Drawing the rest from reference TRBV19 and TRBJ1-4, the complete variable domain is DGGITQSPKYLFRKEGQNVTLSCEQNLNHDAMYWYRQDPGQGLRLIYYSQIVNDFQKGDIAEGYSVSREKKESFPLTVTSAQKNPTAFYLCASRERPGGEKLFFGSGTQLSVL.

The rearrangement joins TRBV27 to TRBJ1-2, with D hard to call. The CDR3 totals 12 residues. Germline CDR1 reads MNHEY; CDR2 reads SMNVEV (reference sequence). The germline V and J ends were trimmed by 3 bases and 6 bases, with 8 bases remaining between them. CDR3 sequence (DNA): TGTGCCAGCAGTTTGGGAGGGCATGGCTACACCTTC. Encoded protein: CASSLGGHGYTF.

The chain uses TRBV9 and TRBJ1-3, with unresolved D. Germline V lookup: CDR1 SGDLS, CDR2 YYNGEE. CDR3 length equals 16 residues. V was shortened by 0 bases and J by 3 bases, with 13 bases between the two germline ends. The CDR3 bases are TGTGCCAGCAGCGTAGCGGGCGGGAGTAGTGGAAACACCATATATTTT. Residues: CASSVAGGSSGNTIYF.

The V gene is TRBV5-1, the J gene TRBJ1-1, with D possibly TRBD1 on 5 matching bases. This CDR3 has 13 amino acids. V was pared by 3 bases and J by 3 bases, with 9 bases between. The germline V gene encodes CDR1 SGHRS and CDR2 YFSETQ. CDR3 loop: CASSSDRHTEAFF. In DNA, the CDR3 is TGCGCCAGCAGCTCCGACAGACACACTGAAGCTTTCTTT. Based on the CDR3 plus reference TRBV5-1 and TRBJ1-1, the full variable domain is KAGVTQTPRYLIKTRGQQVTLSCSPISGHRSVSWYQQTPGQGLQFLFEYFSETQRNKGNFPGRFSGRQFSNSRSEMNVSTLELGDSALYLCASSSDRHTEAFFGQGTRLTVV.

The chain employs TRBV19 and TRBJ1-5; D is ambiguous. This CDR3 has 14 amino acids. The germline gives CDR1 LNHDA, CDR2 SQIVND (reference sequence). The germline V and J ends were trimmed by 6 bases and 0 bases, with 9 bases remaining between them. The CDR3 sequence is CASRRPYSNQPQHF. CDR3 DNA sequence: TGTGCCAGTAGGCGCCCGTATAGCAATCAGCCCCAGCATTTT.

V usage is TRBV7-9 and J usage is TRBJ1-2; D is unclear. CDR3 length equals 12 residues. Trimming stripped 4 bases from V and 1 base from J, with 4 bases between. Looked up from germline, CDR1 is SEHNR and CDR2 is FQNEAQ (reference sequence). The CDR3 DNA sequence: TGTGCCAGCAGCTCCATTAACTATGGCTACACCTTC. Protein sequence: CASSSINYGYTF.